The 12 T cell receptor beta chains below were found in one sample sequenced in a study of PD-1 blockade in mismatch repair-deficient tumors. Profiling relied on immunoSEQ multiplex PCR, and the TCRdb table lists in-frame clones only, not all of them. Of 14,000 or so clones listed, 80% to 90% are singletons. Sequenced here: PBMCs, sampled roughly 15 weeks after starting pembrolizumab. The receptor source for this set is an adult with mismatch repair-deficient cancer.

The chain combines TRBV7-9 with TRBJ1-4; 10 bases are shared with TRBD1. The CDR3 is made up of 16 amino acids. The germline gives CDR1 SEHNR, CDR2 FQNEAQ (reference sequence). V dropped 1 base and J dropped 7; count of bases not matched to a gene: 6. The CDR3 region is CASSLDRQGAPEKLFF. CDR3 sequence (DNA): TGTGCCAGCAGCTTAGACCGACAGGGGGCTCCTGAAAAACTGTTTTTT.

This clone appeared a single time. The rearrangement joins TRBV29-1 to TRBJ2-1; D is unresolved. Germline V gene sequence: CDR1 SQVTM, CDR2 ANQGSEA. The CDR3 has 12 amino acids. The V gene lost 5 bases and the J gene lost 8 bases, with 13 bases spanning the gap. CDR3 coding DNA: TGCAGCGTTACCCCGGGTGGCGATGAGCAGTTCTTC. Residues: CSVTPGGDEQFF.

The chain recombines TRBV5-1 with TRBJ2-7; 7 nucleotides match TRBD1. Germline trimming cut 4 bases from V and 3 bases from J; bases unmatched to any gene: 10. The length of the CDR3 is 15 residues. From germline, CDR1 is SGHRS and CDR2 YFSETQ. The CDR3 here is CASSRDRLPIYEQYF. In DNA, the CDR3 is TGCGCCAGCAGCCGGGACAGACTACCAATCTACGAGCAGTACTTC.

CDR3 sequence reads: CASSPRWTSGRINEQFF. In nucleotides, the CDR3 is TGTGCCAGCAGCCCCCGGTGGACTAGCGGGAGGATCAATGAGCAGTTCTTC. J is TRBJ2-1 and V is TRBV7-8; TRBD2 aligns across 14 bases. The CDR3 is 17 amino acids. The germline CDR1 and CDR2 sequences are SGHVS and FQNEAQ. V gave up 5 bases and J gave up 6 bases; unmatched junction bases: 9.

The chain couples TRBV6-4 to TRBJ1-1; D call uncertain. The CDR3 consists of 13 residues. Germline V gene data show CDR1 as MRHNA and CDR2 as SNTAGT. The V gene lost 6 bases and the J gene lost 4 bases, with 12 bases spanning the gap. In DNA form, the CDR3 reads TGTGCCAGCAGCCCGGAGGTGGGCACTGAAGCTTTCTTT. Its translation is CASSPEVGTEAFF.

J is TRBJ1-5 and V is TRBV20-1; D is uncertain. Germline values: CDR1 DFQATT, CDR2 SNEGSKA (reference sequence). The CDR3 runs to 11 residues. Deletions cut 3 bases from V and 4 bases from J, with 4 bases between. The chain's CDR3 is CSASGNQPQHF. CDR3 coding DNA: TGCAGTGCTAGCGGGAATCAGCCCCAGCATTTT.

The V gene is TRBV27, the J gene TRBJ1-1; 8 bases match TRBD1. The junction had 5 bases not matched to a gene; V was cut back by 4 bases and J by 4 bases. CDR1 and CDR2 from the germline V gene are MNHEY and SMNVEV (reference sequence). The CDR3 runs 14 residues. CDR3 nucleotides: TGTGCCAGCAGTTCAGGACAGGGAAGCACTGAAGCTTTCTTT. Amino acids: CASSSGQGSTEAFF.

This clone has only a few counts. The chain recombines TRBV5-1 with TRBJ2-7; TRBD2 aligns across 11 bases. Looked up from germline, CDR1 is SGHRS and CDR2 is YFSETQ. J gave up 0 bases and V 4 bases, and 9 bases lay outside the gene matches. The CDR3 has 17 residues. Written as DNA, the CDR3 is TGCGCCAGCAGCCCGAGGACTAGCGGGTCCTACTCCTACGAGCAGTACTTC. Residues: CASSPRTSGSYSYEQYF.

The chain uses TRBV19 and TRBJ1-5, with unresolved D. Germline V gives CDR1 LNHDA, CDR2 SQIVND (reference sequence). The V and J ends lost 3 bases and 6 bases respectively, with 18 bases between them. This CDR3 has 16 residues. CDR3 in DNA: TGTGCCAGTAGTATCAGTGGCAGGTCTCGTGGTCAGCCCCAGCATTTT. It specifies CASSISGRSRGQPQHF.

The chain is built from TRBV5-1 and TRBJ2-1; 7 bases map to TRBD2. V shed 2 bases and J 6 bases; nucleotides not matched to a gene: 5. CDR1 is SGHRS and CDR2 is YFSETQ in the germline V gene. This CDR3 contains 14 residues. The CDR3, as DNA: TGCGCCAGCAGCTTTTGGACTAGTAGCAATGAGCAGTTCTTC. Translated: CASSFWTSSNEQFF.

This chain links TRBV28 with TRBJ2-3; D remains unclear. V lost 6 bases and J lost 1, with 17 bases in between. The germline gives CDR1 MDHEN, CDR2 SYDVKM. This CDR3 spans 16 amino acids. CDR3 sequence reads: CASSLTYDIRTDTQYF. CDR3 nucleotide sequence: TGTGCCAGCAGCTTAACCTACGACATTCGCACAGATACGCAGTATTTT.

J is TRBJ1-2 and V is TRBV7-2; D is perhaps TRBD1 (6 bases). Trimming took off 5 bases at V and 6 bases at J, with 16 bases between the two ends. Per germline, CDR1 SGHTA and CDR2 FQGNSA. The CDR3 covers 14 residues. CDR3 sequence: CASSAINRADGYTF. The CDR3 DNA is TGTGCCAGCAGCGCGATCAACAGGGCAGATGGCTACACCTTC. The variable domain in full, completed from reference TRBV7-2 and TRBJ1-2, reads GAGVSQSPSNKVTEKGKDVELRCDPISGHTALYWYRQSLGQGLEFLIYFQGNSAPDKSGLPSDRFSAERTGGSVSTLTIQRTQQEDSAVYLCASSAINRADGYTFGSGTRLTVV.